The T cell receptor beta chain under discussion was sequenced for a study of CD8+ T cells in alopecia areata. Background on the study: In an open-label trial, patients got 5 to 10 mg tofacitinib twice daily.

V lost 4 bases and J lost 2; bases outside the gene matches: 7. There are 16 residues in the CDR3. Germline assignment: CDR1 SGHAT and CDR2 FQNNGV. On this clone: Its antigen remains unidentified.

Study findings and constraints: Normal skin's resident alphabeta T cells are also sequenced in scalp samples.

Sequencing relied on a cDNA template that was reverse transcribed from extracted RNA. Method: immunoSEQ multiplex PCR; TCRdb's copy keeps in-frame clones and lacks some. This sample has some 180,000 clones, with roughly 65% found just once. The sequence came from a human donor with alopecia areata. The V call is TRBV11-2, the J call TRBJ1-5; 8 nucleotides line up with TRBD1. The source material was CD4+ T cells sorted from blood, sampled at week 0. The CDR3 protein is CASSSGTGLGNQPQHF. CDR3 coding DNA: TGTGCCAGCAGCTCCGGGACAGGACTTGGCAATCAGCCCCAGCATTTT.